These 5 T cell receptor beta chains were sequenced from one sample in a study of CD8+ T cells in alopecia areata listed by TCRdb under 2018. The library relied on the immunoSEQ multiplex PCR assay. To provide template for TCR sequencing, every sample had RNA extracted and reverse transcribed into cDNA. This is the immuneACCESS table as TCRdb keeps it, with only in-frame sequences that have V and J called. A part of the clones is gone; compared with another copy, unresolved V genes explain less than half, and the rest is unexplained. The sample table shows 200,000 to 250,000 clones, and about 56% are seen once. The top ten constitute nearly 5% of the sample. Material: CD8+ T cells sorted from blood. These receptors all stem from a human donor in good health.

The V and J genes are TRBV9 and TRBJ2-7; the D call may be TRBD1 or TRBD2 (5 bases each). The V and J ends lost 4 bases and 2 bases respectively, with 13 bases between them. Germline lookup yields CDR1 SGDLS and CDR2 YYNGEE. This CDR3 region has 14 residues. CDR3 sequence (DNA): TGTGCCAGCAGCCCCCGGGACGGAGCCTACGAGCAGTACTTC. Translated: CASSPRDGAYEQYF.

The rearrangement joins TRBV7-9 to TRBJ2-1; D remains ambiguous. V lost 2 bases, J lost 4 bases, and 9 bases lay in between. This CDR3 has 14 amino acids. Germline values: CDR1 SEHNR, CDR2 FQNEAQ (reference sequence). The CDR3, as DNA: TGTGCCAGCAGCTTAAGAACTACATACAATGAGCAGTTCTTC. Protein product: CASSLRTTYNEQFF. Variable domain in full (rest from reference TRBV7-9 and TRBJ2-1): DTGVSQNPRHKITKRGQNVTFRCDPISEHNRLYWYRQTLGQGPEFLTYFQNEAQLEKSRLLSDRFSAERPKGSFSTLEIQRTEQGDSAMYLCASSLRTTYNEQFFGPGTRLTVL.

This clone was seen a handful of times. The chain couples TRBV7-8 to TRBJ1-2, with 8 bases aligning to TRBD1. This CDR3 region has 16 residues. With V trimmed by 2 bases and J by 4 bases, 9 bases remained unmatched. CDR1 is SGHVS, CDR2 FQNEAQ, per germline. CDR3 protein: CASSLPDRVRGYGYTF. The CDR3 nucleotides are TGTGCCAGCAGCTTACCGGACAGGGTGCGTGGCTATGGCTACACCTTC. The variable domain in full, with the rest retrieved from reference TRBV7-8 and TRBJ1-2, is GAGVSQSPRYKVAKRGQDVALRCDPISGHVSLFWYQQALGQGPEFLTYFQNEAQLDKSGLPSDRFFAERPEGSVSTLKIQRTQQEDSAVYLCASSLPDRVRGYGYTFGSGTRLTVV.

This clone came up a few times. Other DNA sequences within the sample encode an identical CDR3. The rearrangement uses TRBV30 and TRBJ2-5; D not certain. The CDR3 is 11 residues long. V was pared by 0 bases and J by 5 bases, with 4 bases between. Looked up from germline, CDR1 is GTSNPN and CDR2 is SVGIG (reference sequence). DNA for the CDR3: TGTGCCTGGAGTGTAGTGGAGACCCAGTACTTC. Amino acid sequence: CAWSVVETQYF. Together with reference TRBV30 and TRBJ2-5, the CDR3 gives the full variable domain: SQTIHQWPATLVQPVGSPLSLECTVEGTSNPNLYWYRQAAGRGLQLLFYSVGIGQISSEVPQNLSASRPQDRQFILSSKKLLLSDSGFYLCAWSVVETQYFGPGTRLLVL.

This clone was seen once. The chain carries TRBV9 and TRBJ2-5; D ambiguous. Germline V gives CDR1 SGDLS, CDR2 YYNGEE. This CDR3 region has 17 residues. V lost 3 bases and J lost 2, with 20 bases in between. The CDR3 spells CASSAEGGVARQETQYF. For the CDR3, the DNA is TGTGCCAGCAGCGCCGAAGGTGGGGTGGCTAGGCAAGAGACCCAGTACTTC.